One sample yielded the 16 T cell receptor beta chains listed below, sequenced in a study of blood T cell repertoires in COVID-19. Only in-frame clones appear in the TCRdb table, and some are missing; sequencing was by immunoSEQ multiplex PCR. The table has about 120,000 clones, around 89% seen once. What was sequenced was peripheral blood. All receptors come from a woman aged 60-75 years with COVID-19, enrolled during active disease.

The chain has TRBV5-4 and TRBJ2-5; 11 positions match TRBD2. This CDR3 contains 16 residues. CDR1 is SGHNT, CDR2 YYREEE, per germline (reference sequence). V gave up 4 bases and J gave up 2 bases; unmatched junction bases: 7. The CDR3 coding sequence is TGTGCCAGCAGCAAACCTCCTAGCGGGGGGCAAGAGACCCAGTACTTC. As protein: CASSKPPSGGQETQYF.

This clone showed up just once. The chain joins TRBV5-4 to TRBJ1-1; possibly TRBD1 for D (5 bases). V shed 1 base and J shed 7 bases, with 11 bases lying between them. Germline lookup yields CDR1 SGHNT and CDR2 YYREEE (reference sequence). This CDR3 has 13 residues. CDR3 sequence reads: CASSLRQGIEAFF. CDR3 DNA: TGTGCCAGCAGCTTGCGGCAGGGAATTGAAGCTTTCTTT.

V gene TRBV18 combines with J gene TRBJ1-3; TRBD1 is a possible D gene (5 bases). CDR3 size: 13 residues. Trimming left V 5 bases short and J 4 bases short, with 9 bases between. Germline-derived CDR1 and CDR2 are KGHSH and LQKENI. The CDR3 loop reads CASSEGAGNTIYF. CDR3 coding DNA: TGTGCCAGCTCAGAAGGGGCGGGAAACACCATATATTTT.

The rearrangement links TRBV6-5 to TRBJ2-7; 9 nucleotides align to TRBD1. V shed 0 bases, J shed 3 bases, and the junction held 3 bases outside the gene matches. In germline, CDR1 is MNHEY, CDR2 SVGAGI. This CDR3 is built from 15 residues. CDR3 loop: CASSYSRTGVYEQYF. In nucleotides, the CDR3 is TGTGCCAGCAGTTACTCTCGGACAGGGGTCTACGAGCAGTACTTC.

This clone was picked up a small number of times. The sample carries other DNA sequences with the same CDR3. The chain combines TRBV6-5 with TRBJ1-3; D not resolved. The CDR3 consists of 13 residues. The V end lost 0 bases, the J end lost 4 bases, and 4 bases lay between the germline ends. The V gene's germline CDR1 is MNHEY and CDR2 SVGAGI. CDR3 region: CASSYSRGNTIYF. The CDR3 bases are TGTGCCAGCAGTTACTCGAGAGGAAACACCATATATTTT.

In DNA form, the CDR3 reads TGTGCCAGCAGACGAGGACAGCTATATGGCTACACCTTC. It is translated as CASRRGQLYGYTF. The chain is built from TRBV6-5 and TRBJ1-2; a weak D match, TRBD1 (6 bases). CDR3 size: 13 residues. Germline V CDR1 and CDR2: MNHEY, SVGAGI. Trimming removed 6 bases from V and 5 bases from J, with 13 bases in between.

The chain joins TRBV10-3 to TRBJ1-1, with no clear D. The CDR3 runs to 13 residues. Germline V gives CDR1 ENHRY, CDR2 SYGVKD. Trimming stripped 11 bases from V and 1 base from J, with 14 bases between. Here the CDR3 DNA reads TGTGCCGGCCGTTCAGTTGGGAACACTGAAGCTTTCTTT. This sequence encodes CAGRSVGNTEAFF.

The CDR3 loop is CASSGVGQVHYGYTF. The CDR3 DNA sequence: TGTGCCAGCAGCGGAGTGGGACAGGTTCACTATGGCTACACCTTC. The chain is built from TRBV5-6 and TRBJ1-2, with 8 bases identical to TRBD1. Germline V gives CDR1 SGHDT, CDR2 YYEEEE. The J segment lost 3 bases and the V segment lost 4 bases, leaving 8 bases of the junction unmatched. The CDR3 is 15 amino acids. The entire variable domain, with the rest obtained from reference TRBV5-6 and TRBJ1-2, is as follows: DAGVTQSPTHLIKTRGQQVTLRCSPKSGHDTVSWYQQALGQGPQFIFQYYEEEERQRGNFPDRFSGHQFPNYSSELNVNALLLGDSALYLCASSGVGQVHYGYTFGSGTRLTVV.

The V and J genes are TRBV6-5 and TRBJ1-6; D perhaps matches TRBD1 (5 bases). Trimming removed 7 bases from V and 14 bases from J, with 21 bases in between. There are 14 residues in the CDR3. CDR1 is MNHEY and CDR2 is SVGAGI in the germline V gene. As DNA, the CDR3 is TGTGCCAGCAATAGGTGGCAGGGAGGCGGTACCCTCCACTTT. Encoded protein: CASNRWQGGGTLHF.

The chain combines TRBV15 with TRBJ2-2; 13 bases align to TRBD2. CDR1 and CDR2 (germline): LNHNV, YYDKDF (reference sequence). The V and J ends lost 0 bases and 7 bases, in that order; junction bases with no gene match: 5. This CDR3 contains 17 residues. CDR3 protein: CATSRDPTSGGFGELFF. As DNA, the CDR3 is TGTGCCACCAGCAGAGATCCGACTAGCGGGGGGTTCGGGGAGCTGTTTTTT.

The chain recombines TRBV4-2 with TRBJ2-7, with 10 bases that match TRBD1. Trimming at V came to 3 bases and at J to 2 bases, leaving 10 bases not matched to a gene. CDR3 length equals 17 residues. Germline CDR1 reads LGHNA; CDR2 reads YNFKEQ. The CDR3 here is CASSQHKTGTGAYEQYF. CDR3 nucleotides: TGTGCCAGCAGCCAGCACAAGACCGGGACAGGGGCCTACGAGCAGTACTTC.

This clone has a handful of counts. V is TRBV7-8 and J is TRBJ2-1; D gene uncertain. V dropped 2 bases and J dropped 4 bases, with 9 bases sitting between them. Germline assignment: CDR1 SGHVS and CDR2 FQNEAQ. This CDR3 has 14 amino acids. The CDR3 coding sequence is TGTGCCAGCAGCTTATCAGATCCATACAATGAGCAGTTCTTC. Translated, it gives CASSLSDPYNEQFF.

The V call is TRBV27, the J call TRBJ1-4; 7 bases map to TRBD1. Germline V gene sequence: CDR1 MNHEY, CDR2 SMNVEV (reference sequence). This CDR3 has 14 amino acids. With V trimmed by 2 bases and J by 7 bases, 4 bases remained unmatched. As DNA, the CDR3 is TGTGCCAGCAGTTTACGACAGGGTGGTGAAAAACTGTTTTTT. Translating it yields CASSLRQGGEKLFF. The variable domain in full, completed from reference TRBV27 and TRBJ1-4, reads EAQVTQNPRYLITVTGKKLTVTCSQNMNHEYMSWYRQDPGLGLRQIYYSMNVEVTDKGDVPEGYKVSRKEKRNFPLILESPSPNQTSLYFCASSLRQGGEKLFFGSGTQLSVL.

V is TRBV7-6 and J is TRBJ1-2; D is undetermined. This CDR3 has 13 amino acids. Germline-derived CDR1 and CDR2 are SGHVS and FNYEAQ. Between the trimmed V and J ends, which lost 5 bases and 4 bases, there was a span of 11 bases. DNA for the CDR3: TGTGCCAGCAGCCAGACTCTAGGCTATGGCTACACCTTC. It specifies CASSQTLGYGYTF.

In nucleotides, the CDR3 is TGCGCCAGCAGCCAAGATTCGAACTATGGCTACACCTTC. Protein: CASSQDSNYGYTF. The rearrangement uses TRBV4-3 and TRBJ1-2; D gene ambiguous. Germline V gene data show CDR1 as LGHNA and CDR2 as YSLEER. V dropped 0 bases and J dropped 2 bases, with 4 bases sitting between them. The CDR3 is 13 amino acids.

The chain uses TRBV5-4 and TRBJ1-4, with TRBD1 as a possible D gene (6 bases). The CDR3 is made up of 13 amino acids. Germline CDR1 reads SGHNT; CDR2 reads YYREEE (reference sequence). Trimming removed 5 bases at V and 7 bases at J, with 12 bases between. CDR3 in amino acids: CASSLGQPEKLFF. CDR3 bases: TGTGCCAGCAGTCTAGGACAGCCTGAAAAACTGTTTTTT.